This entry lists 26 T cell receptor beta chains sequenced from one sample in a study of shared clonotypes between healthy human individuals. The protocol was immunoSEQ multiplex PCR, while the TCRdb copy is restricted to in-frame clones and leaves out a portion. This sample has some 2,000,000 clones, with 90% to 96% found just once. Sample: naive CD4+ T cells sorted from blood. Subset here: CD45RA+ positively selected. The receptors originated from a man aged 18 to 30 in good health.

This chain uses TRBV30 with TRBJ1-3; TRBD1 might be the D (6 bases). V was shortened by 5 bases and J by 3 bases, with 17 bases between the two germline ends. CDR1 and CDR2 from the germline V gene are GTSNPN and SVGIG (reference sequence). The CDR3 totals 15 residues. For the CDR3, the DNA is TGTGCCTGGTCGGGGGGGCAGGTCGGTGGAAACACCATATATTTT. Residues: CAWSGGQVGGNTIYF.

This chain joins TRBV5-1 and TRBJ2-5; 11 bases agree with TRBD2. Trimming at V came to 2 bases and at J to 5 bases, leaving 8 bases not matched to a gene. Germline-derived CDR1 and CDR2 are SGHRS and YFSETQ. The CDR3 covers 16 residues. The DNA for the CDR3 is TGCGCCAGCAGCTTACCTAGCGGGGGGTCGGTGGAGACCCAGTACTTC. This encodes CASSLPSGGSVETQYF. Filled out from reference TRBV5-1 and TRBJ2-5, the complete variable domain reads KAGVTQTPRYLIKTRGQQVTLSCSPISGHRSVSWYQQTPGQGLQFLFEYFSETQRNKGNFPGRFSGRQFSNSRSEMNVSTLELGDSALYLCASSLPSGGSVETQYFGPGTRLLVL.

The CDR3 reads CASSNRGASYEQYF. DNA of the CDR3: TGCGCCAGCAGTAACAGGGGGGCATCCTACGAGCAGTACTTC. The chain combines TRBV5-1 with TRBJ2-7; 8 bases match TRBD1. The CDR3 sequence is 14 residues long. V lost 5 bases to trimming and J lost 1 base; unmatched junction nucleotides: 5. Germline CDR1 is SGHRS and CDR2 is YFSETQ.

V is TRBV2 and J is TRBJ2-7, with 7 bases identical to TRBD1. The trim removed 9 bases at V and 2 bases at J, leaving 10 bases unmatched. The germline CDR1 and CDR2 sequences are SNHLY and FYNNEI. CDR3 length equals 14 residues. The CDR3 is CASNHRTGPYEQYF. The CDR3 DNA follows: TGTGCCAGTAACCATAGGACAGGCCCCTACGAGCAGTACTTC.

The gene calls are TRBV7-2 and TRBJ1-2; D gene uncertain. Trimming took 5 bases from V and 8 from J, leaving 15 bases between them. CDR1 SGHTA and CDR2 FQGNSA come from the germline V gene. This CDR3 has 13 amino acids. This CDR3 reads CASSPDSPGGYTF. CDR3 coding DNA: TGTGCCAGCAGCCCCGATTCCCCGGGAGGCTACACCTTC.

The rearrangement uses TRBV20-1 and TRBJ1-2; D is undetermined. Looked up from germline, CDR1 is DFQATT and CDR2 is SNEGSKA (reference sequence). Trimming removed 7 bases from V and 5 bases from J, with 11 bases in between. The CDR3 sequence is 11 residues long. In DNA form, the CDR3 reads TGCAGTGTTGTAACATGGTATGGCTACACCTTC. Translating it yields CSVVTWYGYTF.

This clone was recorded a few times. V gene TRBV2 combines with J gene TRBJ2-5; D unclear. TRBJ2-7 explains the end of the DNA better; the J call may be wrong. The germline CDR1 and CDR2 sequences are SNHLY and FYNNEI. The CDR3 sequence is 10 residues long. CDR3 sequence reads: CASSGYEQYF. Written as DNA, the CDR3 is TGTGCCAGCAGTGGCTACGAGCAGTACTTC.

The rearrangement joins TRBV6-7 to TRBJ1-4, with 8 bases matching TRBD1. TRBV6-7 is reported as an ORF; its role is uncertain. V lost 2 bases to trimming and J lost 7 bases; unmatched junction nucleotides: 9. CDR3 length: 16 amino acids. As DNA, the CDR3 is TGTGCCAGCAGTTACATATACAGGGGGAGGGTTGAAAAACTGTTTTTT. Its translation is CASSYIYRGRVEKLFF.

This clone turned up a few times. CDR3 nucleotides: TGTGCCAGCTCACCATTGGATACGTACAATGAGCAGTTCTTC. Translated: CASSPLDTYNEQFF. V and J are TRBV18 and TRBJ2-1; no clear D. Germline V gene data show CDR1 as KGHSH and CDR2 as LQKENI. With 2 bases removed from V and 4 bases from J, the gap between germline ends came to 9 bases. The CDR3 length is 14 residues.

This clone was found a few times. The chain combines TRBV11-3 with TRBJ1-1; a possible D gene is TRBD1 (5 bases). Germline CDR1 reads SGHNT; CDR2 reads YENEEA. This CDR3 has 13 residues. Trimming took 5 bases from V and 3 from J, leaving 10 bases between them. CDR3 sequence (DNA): TGTGCCAGCAGCGTACAGGAGGACACTGAAGCTTTCTTT. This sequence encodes CASSVQEDTEAFF.

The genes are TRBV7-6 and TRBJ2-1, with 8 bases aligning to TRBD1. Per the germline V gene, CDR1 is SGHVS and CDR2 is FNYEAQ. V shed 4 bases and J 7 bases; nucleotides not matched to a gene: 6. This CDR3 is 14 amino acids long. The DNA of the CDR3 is TGTGCCAGCAGCTACGAGGACAGGGTAAATGAGCAGTTCTTC. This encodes CASSYEDRVNEQFF.

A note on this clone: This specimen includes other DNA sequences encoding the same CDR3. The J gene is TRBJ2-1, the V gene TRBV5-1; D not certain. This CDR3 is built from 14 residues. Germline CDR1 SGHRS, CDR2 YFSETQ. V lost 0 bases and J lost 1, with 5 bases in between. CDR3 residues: CASSLGGSYNEQFF. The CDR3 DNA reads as TGCGCCAGCAGCTTGGGTGGATCCTACAATGAGCAGTTCTTC.

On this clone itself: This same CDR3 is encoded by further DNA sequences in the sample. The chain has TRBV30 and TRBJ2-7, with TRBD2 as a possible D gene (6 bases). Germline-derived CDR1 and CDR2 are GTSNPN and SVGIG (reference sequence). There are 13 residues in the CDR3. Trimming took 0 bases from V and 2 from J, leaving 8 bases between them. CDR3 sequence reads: CAWSVRGTYEQYF. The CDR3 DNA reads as TGTGCCTGGAGTGTACGGGGGACCTACGAGCAGTACTTC.

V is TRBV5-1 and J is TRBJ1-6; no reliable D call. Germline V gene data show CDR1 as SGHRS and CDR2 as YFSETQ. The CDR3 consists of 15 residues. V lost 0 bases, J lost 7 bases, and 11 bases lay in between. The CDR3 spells CASSLEGIGNSPLHF. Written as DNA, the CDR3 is TGCGCCAGCAGCTTGGAAGGGATCGGGAATTCACCCCTCCACTTT. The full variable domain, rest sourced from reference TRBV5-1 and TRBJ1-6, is KAGVTQTPRYLIKTRGQQVTLSCSPISGHRSVSWYQQTPGQGLQFLFEYFSETQRNKGNFPGRFSGRQFSNSRSEMNVSTLELGDSALYLCASSLEGIGNSPLHFGNGTRLTVT.

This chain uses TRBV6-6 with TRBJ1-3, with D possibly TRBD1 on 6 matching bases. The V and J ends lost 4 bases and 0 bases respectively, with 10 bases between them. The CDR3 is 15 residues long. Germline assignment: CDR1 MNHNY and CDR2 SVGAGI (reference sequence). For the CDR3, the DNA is TGTGCCAGCAGTTCGACAGGACTCTCTGGAAACACCATATATTTT. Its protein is CASSSTGLSGNTIYF.

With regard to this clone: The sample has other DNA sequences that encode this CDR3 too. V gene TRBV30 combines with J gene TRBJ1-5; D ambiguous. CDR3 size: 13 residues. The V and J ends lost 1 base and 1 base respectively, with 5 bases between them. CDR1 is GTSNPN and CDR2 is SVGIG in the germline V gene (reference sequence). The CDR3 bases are TGTGCCTGGAGTGGGGGAAGCAATCAGCCCCAGCATTTT. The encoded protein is CAWSGGSNQPQHF.

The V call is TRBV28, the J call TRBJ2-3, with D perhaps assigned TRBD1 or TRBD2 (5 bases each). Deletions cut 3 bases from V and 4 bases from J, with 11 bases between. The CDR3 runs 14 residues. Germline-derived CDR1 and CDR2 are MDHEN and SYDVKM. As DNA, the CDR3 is TGTGCCAGCAGTTTGGGACGGGGAGCAGATACGCAGTATTTT. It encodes CASSLGRGADTQYF.

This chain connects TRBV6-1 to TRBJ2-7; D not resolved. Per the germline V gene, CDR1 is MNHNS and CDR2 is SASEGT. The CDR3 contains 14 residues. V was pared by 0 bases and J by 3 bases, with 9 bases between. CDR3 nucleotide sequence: TGTGCCAGCAGTGAAGCGCTTCTAGGCTACGAGCAGTACTTC. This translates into CASSEALLGYEQYF.

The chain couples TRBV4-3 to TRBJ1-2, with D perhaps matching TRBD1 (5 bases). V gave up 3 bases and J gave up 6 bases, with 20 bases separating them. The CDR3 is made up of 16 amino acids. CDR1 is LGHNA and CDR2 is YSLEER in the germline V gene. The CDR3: CASSHVRGERGDGYTF. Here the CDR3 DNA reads TGCGCCAGCAGCCACGTTCGAGGGGAGAGGGGAGATGGCTACACCTTC.

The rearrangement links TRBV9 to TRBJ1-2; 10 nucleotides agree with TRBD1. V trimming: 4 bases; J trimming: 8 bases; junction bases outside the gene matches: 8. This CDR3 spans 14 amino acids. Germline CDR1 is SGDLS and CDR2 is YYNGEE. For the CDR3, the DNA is TGTGCCAGCAGCCCCGGGACAGGGGCTAGGGGCTACACCTTC. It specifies CASSPGTGARGYTF.

The CDR3 DNA is TGTGCCAGCAGCCTTGGTGTCGACAGGGCCTATGGCTACACCTTC. Protein: CASSLGVDRAYGYTF. The chain carries TRBV7-2 and TRBJ1-2, with 7 bases lining up with TRBD1. CDR1 is SGHTA, CDR2 FQGNSA, per germline. The CDR3 consists of 15 residues. V lost 5 bases, J lost 4 bases, and 10 bases stayed unmatched.

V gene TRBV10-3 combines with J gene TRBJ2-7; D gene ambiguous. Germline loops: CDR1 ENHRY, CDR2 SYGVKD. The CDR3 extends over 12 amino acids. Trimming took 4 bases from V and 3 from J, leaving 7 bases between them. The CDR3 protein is CAISGSHYEQYF. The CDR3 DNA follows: TGTGCCATCAGTGGCTCCCACTACGAGCAGTACTTC.

CDR3 bases: TGTGCTAGCGGACAGGTTAACACCGGGGAGCTGTTTTTT. This codes for CASGQVNTGELFF. The V and J genes are TRBV12-5 and TRBJ2-2; 7 bases align to TRBD1. Trimming took 9 bases from V and 2 from J; bases not matched to a gene: 3. Looked up from germline, CDR1 is LGHNT and CDR2 is FRNRAP. The length of the CDR3 is 13 residues.

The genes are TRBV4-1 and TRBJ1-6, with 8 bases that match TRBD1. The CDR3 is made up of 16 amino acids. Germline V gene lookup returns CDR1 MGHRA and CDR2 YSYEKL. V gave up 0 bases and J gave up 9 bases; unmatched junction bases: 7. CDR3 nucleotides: TGCGCCAGCAGCCAAGATCGAGGACAGGGAAGTTCACCCCTCCACTTT. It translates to CASSQDRGQGSSPLHF.

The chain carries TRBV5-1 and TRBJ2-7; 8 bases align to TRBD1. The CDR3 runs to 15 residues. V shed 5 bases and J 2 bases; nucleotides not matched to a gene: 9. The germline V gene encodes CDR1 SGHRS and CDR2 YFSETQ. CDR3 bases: TGCGCCAGCAGACTTGGGACAGGCTCCACCTACGAGCAGTACTTC. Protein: CASRLGTGSTYEQYF.

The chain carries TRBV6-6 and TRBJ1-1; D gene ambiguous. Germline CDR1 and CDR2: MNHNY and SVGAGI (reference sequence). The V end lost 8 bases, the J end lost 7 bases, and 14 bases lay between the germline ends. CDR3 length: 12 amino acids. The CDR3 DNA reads TGTGCCAGCGGCGATGGTTGGGGTGAAGCTTTCTTT. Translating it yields CASGDGWGEAFF.